The source of this T cell receptor (beta chain) is a study of blood T cell repertoires in COVID-19. About the study: Acute and convalescent COVID-19 specimens originated in the United States, Italy and Spain. T cells, B-cell-depleted T cells, or PBMCs supplied cDNA or gDNA.

Per the authors' pipeline: By means of reference gene primer amplification, nucleated cell counts were estimated. Profiled with immunoSEQ multiplex PCR; TCRdb holds only in-frame clones, not every one. V and J calls and clone size are given by that table; D and trimming were obtained from the DNA. The profile covers roughly 100,000 clones, with roughly nine tenths appearing a single time and approximately 3.4% taken by the ten largest. This clone was recorded once. V lost 6 bases and J lost 2; bases outside the gene matches: 7. From germline, CDR1 is LNHNV and CDR2 YYDKDF (reference sequence). There are 16 residues in the CDR3.

The chain uses TRBV15 and TRBJ2-3; 11 bases map to TRBD2. The sample taken for sequencing was peripheral blood. The clonotype was recovered from a woman aged 55 to 70 with acute or convalescent COVID-19. CDR3 sequence: CATSRGTSGFTDTQYF. The DNA for the CDR3 is TGTGCCACCAGTAGGGGGACTAGCGGCTTCACAGATACGCAGTATTTT.